This T cell receptor beta chain was documented in a study of cytomegalovirus exposure and HLA in healthy donors. Trimming removed 5 bases at V and 2 bases at J, with 9 bases between. The CDR3 runs to 13 residues. The germline CDR1 and CDR2 sequences are SGHTA and FQGTGA. The PCR ran on 60 Vbeta and 13 Jbeta primers. This table comes from immunoSEQ multiplex PCR, and its TCRdb copy is limited to in-frame clones, with some not included. Among 100,000 to 150,000 clones listed, approximately 85% were seen once. The sample comprised PBMCs. This rearrangement joins TRBV7-3 to TRBJ1-1; D ambiguous. The clonotype was recovered from a woman between 50 and 59 years old in good health and CMV-seropositive. CDR3: CASSLAENTEAFF. In DNA, the CDR3 is TGTGCCAGCAGCCTGGCAGAAAACACTGAAGCTTTCTTT.